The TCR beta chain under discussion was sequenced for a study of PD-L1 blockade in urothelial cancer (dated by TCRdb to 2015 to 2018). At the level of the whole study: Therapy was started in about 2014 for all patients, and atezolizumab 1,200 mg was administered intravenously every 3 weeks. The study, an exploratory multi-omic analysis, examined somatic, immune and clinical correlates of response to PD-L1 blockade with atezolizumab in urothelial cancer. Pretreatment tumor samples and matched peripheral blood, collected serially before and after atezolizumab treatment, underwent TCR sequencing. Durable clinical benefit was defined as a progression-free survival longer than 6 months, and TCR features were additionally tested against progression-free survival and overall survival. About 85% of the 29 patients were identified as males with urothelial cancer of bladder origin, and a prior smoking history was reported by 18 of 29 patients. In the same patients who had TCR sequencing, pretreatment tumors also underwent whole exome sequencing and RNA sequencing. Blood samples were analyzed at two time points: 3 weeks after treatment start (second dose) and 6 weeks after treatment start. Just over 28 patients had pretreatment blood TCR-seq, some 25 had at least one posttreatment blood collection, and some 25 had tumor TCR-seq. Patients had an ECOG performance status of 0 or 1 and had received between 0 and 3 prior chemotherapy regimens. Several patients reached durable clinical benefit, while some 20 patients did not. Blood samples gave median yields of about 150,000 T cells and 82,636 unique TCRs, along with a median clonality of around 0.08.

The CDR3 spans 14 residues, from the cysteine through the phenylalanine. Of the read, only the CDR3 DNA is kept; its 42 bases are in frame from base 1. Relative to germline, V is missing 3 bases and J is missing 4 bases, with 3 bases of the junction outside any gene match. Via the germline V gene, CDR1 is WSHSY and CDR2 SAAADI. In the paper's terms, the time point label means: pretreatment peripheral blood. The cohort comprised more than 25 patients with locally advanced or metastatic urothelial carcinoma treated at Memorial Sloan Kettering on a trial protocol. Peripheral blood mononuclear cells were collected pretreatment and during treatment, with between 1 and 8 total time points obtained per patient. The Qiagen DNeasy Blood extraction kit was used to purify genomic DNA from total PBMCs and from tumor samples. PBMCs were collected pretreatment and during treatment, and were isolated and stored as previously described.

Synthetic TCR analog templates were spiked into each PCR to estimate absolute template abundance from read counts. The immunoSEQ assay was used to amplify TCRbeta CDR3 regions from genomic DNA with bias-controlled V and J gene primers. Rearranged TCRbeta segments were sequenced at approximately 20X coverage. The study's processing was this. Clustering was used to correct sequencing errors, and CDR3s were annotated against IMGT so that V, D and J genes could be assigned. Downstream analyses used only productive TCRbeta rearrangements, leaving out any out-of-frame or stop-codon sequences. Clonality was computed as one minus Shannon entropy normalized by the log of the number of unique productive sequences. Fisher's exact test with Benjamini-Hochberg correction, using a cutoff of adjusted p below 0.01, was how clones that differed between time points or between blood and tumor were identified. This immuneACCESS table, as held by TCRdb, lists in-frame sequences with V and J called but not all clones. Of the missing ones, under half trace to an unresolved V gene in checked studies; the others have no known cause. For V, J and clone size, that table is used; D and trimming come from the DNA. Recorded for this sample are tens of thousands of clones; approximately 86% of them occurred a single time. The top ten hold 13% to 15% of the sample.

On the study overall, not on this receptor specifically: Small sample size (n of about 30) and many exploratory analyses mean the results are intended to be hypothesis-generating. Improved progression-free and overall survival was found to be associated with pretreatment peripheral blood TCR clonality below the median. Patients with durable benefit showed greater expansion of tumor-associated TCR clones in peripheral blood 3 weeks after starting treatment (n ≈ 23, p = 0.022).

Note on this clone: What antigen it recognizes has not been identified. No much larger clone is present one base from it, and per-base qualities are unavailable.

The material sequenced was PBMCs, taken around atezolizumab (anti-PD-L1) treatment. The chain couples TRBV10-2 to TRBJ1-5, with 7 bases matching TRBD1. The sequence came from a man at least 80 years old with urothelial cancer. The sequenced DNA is TGCGCCAGCAGTGAACAGGGGACGAATCAGCCCCAGCATTTT. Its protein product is CASSEQGTNQPQHF.